In its sample, the clone carrying this T cell receptor (beta chain) was seen a few times. Its antigen is unknown. The PCR used 60 Vbeta and 13 Jbeta primers. Sequenced by immunoSEQ multiplex PCR; TCRdb stores in-frame clones only, minus some. The sample shows some 81,000 clones, about 69% of them seen only once. The CDR3 runs to 13 residues. V was cut by 5 bases and J by 0 bases, with 7 bases left in between. Per germline, CDR1 SNHLY and CDR2 FYNNEI. This sample is part of a study of cytomegalovirus exposure and HLA in healthy donors. General study findings and limits: Sequencing likely caused a cluster of highly shared sequence variants.

V usage is TRBV2 and J usage is TRBJ1-2, with D unclear. This TCR derives from a woman in her 40s in good health and CMV-seropositive. The sequencing input was PBMCs. CDR3 nucleotides: TGTGCCAGCAGTCCCGACACTAACTATGGCTACACCTTC. Translation gives CASSPDTNYGYTF.